The clone carrying this T cell receptor beta chain was seen a handful of times. The data belong to a study of blood T cell repertoires in COVID-19. The germline gives CDR1 SGHDT, CDR2 YYEEEE. The CDR3 has 15 amino acids. Trimming pared 1 base from V and 6 bases from J, leaving 13 bases between. Original processing notes: Estimation of nucleated cell counts was performed using reference gene primer amplification. Libraries were prepared by immunoSEQ multiplex PCR; TCRdb keeps only in-frame clonotypes and omits some of them. V and J calls and clone size come straight from that table; D and trimming were deduced from the DNA. The sample holds around 310,000 clones, 88% seen once.

The sample taken for sequencing was peripheral blood. V usage is TRBV5-6 and J usage is TRBJ2-2, with D hard to call. The TCR sequence derives from a woman aged 45-60 years with active or convalescent COVID-19. CDR3 region: CASSLFSGTPGELFF. Here the CDR3 DNA reads TGTGCCAGCAGCTTGTTTTCAGGAACCCCCGGGGAGCTGTTTTTT.